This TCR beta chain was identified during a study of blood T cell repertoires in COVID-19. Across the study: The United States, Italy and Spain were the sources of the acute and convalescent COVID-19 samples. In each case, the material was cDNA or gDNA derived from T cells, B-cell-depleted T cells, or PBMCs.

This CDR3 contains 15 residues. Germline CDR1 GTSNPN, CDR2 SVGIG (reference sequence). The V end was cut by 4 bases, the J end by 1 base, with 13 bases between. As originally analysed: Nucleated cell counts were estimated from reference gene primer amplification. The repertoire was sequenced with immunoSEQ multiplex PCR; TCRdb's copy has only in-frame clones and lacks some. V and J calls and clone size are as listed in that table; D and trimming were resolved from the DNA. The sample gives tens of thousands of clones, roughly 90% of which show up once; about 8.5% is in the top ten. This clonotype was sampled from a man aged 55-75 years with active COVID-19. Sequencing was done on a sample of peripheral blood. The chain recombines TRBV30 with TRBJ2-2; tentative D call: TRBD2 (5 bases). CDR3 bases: TGTGCCTGGAATGAAGCGGCCATGAACACCGGGGAGCTGTTTTTT. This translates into CAWNEAAMNTGELFF.